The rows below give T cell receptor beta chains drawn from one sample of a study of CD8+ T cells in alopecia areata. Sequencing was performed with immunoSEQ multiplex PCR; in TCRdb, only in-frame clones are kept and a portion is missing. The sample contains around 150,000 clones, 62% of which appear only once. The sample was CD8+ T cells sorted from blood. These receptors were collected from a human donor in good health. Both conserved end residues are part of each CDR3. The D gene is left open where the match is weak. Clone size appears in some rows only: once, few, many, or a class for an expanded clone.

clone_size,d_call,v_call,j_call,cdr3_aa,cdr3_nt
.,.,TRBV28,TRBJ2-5,CASSLTSWVETQYF,TGTGCCAGCAGTTTAACATCCTGGGTTGAGACCCAGTACTTC
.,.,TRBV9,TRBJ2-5,CARQPNPGETQYF,TGTGCCAGGCAGCCGAACCCAGGAGAGACCCAGTACTTC
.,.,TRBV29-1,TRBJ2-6,CSVEVRGRVGNSGANVLTF,TGCAGCGTTGAAGTTAGAGGGAGAGTGGGAAACTCTGGGGCCAACGTCCTGACTTTC
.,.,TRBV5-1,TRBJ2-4,CASSVDITKNIQYF,TGCGCCAGCAGCGTGGACATAACCAAAAACATTCAGTACTTC
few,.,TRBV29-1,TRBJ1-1,CSVDSGGAPGEAFF,TGCAGCGTTGACTCGGGGGGGGCGCCGGGTGAAGCTTTCTTT
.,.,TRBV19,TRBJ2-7,CASSLAASYEQYF,TGTGCCAGTAGCCTGGCAGCCTCCTACGAGCAGTACTTC
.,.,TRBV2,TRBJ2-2,CASSYSGELFF,TGTGCCAGCAGTTACTCCGGGGAGCTGTTTTTT
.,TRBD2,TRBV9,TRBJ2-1,CASSVVTSGYNEQFF,TGTGCCAGCAGCGTTGTGACTAGCGGGTACAATGAGCAGTTCTTC
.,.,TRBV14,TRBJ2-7,CASSQARRSEQYF,TGTGCCAGCAGCCAAGCGAGGCGTAGCGAGCAGTACTTC
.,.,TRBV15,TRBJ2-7,CATSSDLGLGYEQYF,TGTGCCACCAGCAGCGACCTAGGACTGGGCTACGAGCAGTACTTC
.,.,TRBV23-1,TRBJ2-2,CASSQLGDRNTGELFF,TGCGCCAGCAGTCAGCTTGGAGACCGGAACACCGGGGAGCTGTTTTTT
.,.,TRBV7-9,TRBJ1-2,CASSLGEGGPDGYTF,TGTGCCAGCAGCTTAGGTGAAGGGGGGCCGGACGGCTACACCTTC
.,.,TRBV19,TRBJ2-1,CASSGPRENEQFF,TGTGCCAGTAGTGGACCACGGGAGAATGAGCAGTTCTTC
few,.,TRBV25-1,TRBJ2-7,CASSEWGHEQYF,TGTGCCAGCAGTGAATGGGGGCACGAGCAGTACTTC
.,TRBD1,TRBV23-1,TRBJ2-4,CASSQYRGSDIQYF,TGCGCCAGCAGTCAATACAGGGGATCGGACATTCAGTACTTC
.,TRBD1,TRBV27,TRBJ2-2,CASSSTGTGELFF,TGTGCCAGCAGTTCGACAGGGACCGGGGAGCTGTTTTTT
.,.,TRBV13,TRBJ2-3,CASGQDNTDTQYF,TGTGCCAGCGGGCAGGACAACACAGATACGCAGTATTTT
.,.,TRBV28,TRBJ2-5,CASGIIGGRPAGQYF,TGTGCCAGCGGAATTATTGGGGGCCGTCCTGCGGGCCAGTACTTC
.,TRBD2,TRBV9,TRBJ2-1,CASSRGGRSNNEQFF,TGTGCCAGCAGCCGGGGGGGCCGAAGTAACAATGAGCAGTTCTTC
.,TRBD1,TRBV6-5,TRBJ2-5,CAASQTGFQETKYF,TGTGCCGCCTCTCAGACAGGGTTTCAAGAGACCAAGTACTTC
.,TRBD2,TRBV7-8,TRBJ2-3,CASSLEGSGRPISTDTQYF,TGTGCCAGCAGCTTAGAAGGTAGCGGGAGGCCCATTAGCACAGATACGCAGTATTTT
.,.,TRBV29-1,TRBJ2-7,CSGGRPYEQYF,TGCAGCGGGGGACGGCCCTACGAGCAGTACTTC
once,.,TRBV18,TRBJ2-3,CASSPRDFTDTQYF,TGTGCCAGCTCACCAAGGGATTTCACAGATACGCAGTATTTT
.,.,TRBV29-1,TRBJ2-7,CSVFEGDSYEQYF,TGCAGCGTTTTTGAGGGGGACTCCTACGAGCAGTACTTC
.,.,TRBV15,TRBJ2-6,CATSLSGANVLTF,TGTGCCACCAGCCTTTCTGGGGCCAACGTCCTGACTTTC
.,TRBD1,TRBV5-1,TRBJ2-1,CASRQGQGYNEQFF,TGCGCCAGCAGGCAGGGACAGGGTTACAATGAGCAGTTCTTC
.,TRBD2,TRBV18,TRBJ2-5,CASSHKGTSQETQYF,TGTGCCAGCTCACACAAAGGGACTAGTCAAGAGACCCAGTACTTC
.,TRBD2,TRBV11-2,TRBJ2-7,CASSAGASYEQYF,TGTGCCAGCAGCGCGGGAGCATCCTACGAGCAGTACTTC
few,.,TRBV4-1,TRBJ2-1,CASSPLEVSYNEQFF,TGCGCCAGCAGCCCACTAGAGGTCTCCTACAATGAGCAGTTCTTC
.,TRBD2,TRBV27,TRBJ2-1,CASSLPLAGEQFF,TGTGCCAGCAGTTTACCGCTAGCGGGAGAGCAGTTCTTC
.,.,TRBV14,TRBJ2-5,CASSQLGKQETQYF,TGTGCCAGCAGCCAATTAGGGAAACAAGAGACCCAGTACTTC
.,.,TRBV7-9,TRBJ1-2,CASSLDPRGGGYTF,TGTGCCAGCAGCTTAGACCCCAGGGGAGGTGGCTACACCTTC
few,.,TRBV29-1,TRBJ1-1,CSVETRIGAFF,TGCAGCGTTGAGACCAGGATAGGGGCTTTCTTT
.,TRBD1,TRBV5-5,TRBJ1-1,CASSFGVPDRAAGTEAFF,TGTGCCAGCAGCTTCGGCGTCCCGGACAGGGCGGCGGGGACTGAAGCTTTCTTT
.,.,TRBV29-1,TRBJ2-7,CSVEVRALSYEQYF,TGCAGCGTTGAAGTTCGAGCCCTCTCCTACGAGCAGTACTTC
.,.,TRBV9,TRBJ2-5,CASSVGSSARETQYF,TGTGCCAGCAGCGTAGGTTCTAGCGCGAGGGAGACCCAGTACTTC
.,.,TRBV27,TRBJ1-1,CASSSAGRTEAFF,TGTGCCAGCAGTTCGGCAGGGAGGACTGAAGCTTTCTTT
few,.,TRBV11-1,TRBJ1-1,CASSLAGVGTEAFF,TGTGCCAGCAGCTTGGCAGGGGTAGGCACTGAAGCTTTCTTT
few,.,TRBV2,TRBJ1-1,CASSGGTEAFF,TGTGCCAGCAGTGGCGGGACTGAAGCTTTCTTT
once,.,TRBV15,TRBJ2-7,CATSRGDLEQYF,TGTGCCACCAGCAGAGGAGACTTGGAGCAGTACTTC
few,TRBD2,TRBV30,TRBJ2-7,CAWDPRGGEQYF,TGTGCCTGGGACCCTCGGGGGGGCGAGCAGTACTTC
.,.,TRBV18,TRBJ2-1,CASSPRAPKTNEQFF,TGTGCCAGCTCACCCCGGGCCCCGAAGACCAATGAGCAGTTCTTC
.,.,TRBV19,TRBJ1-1,CASSRGEGDTEAFF,TGTGCCAGTAGTAGGGGAGAAGGGGACACTGAAGCTTTCTTT
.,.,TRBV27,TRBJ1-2,CASSLGSHPTYGYTF,TGTGCCAGCAGTTTAGGGTCCCACCCTACCTATGGCTACACCTTC
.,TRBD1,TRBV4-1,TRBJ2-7,CASSQGSQGAYEQYF,TGCGCCAGCAGCCAAGGTAGCCAGGGGGCGTACGAGCAGTACTTC
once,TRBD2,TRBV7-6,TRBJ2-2,CASRSLRTSGTGELFF,TGTGCCAGCAGATCGCTTAGGACTAGCGGCACCGGGGAGCTGTTTTTT
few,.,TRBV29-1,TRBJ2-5,CSVEVPRPVLAQYF,TGCAGCGTTGAGGTGCCGAGACCGGTTTTAGCCCAGTACTTC
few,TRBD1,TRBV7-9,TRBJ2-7,CASSSTGTGSYEQYF,TGTGCCAGCAGTTCCACCGGGACAGGAAGCTACGAGCAGTACTTC
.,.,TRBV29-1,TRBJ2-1,CSVEDLRGESYNEQFF,TGCAGCGTTGAAGATTTACGCGGAGAGTCCTACAATGAGCAGTTCTTC
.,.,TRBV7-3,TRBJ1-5,CASSFHGRKPQHF,TGTGCCAGCAGCTTCCACGGGAGAAAGCCCCAGCATTTT
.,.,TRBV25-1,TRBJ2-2,CASSEISFRGGELFF,TGTGCCAGCAGTGAAATTAGCTTTAGGGGCGGGGAGCTGTTTTTT
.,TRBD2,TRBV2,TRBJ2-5,CASREGKTSGFSGETQYF,TGTGCCAGCCGTGAAGGGAAGACTAGCGGGTTTAGCGGAGAGACCCAGTACTTC
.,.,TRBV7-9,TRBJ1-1,CASSLTGAATEAFF,TGTGCCAGCAGCTTGACGGGGGCGGCGACTGAAGCTTTCTTT
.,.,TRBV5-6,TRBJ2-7,CASSLVQGEQYF,TGTGCCAGCAGCTTGGTACAGGGCGAGCAGTACTTC
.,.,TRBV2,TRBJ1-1,CASSFRRNTEAFF,TGTGCCAGCAGTTTCCGCAGGAACACTGAAGCTTTCTTT